The rows below give T cell receptor beta chains drawn from one sample of a study of T cells in Graves' hyperthyroidism and ophthalmopathy. TCRdb called the multiplex PCR reads again in MiXCR, with one record for every CDR3 protein. This sample has over 120,000 distinct CDR3 sequences; around 20% occur once, and the top ten carry around two thirds. The sample comprised blood. These TCRs come from a woman aged 50 to 60 with Graves' hyperthyroidism that later progressed to Graves' ophthalmopathy. CDR3s include the opening cysteine and the closing phenylalanine or tryptophan. D genes are given only for firm matches. The size of a clone is reported for some rows only, either as once, few or many, or as a class for expanded clones.

D	J	V	size	CDR3	DNA
-	TRBJ1-2	TRBV7-8	many	CASSPRVVGGYTF	TGTGCCAGCAGCCCCCGAGTGGTTGGGGGCTACACCTTC
TRBD1	TRBJ1-5	TRBV6-1	many	CASRGTGENQPQHF	TGTGCCAGCAGGGGGACAGGGGAAAATCAGCCCCAGCATTTT
-	TRBJ1-1	TRBV5-1	-	CASSLAGQTNTEAFF	TGCGCCAGCAGCTTGGCCGGTCAGACGAACACTGAAGCTTTCTTT
-	TRBJ1-1	TRBV7-8	many	CASVPAMNTEAFF	TGTGCCAGTGTCCCAGCGATGAACACTGAAGCTTTCTTT
TRBD2	TRBJ2-7	TRBV9	once	CASGQSAGGQDEQYF	TGTGCCAGCGGGCAATCGGCGGGAGGGCAGGACGAGCAGTACTTC
TRBD1	TRBJ1-1	TRBV2	many	CASRSQGAHTEAFF	TGTGCCAGCAGGTCACAGGGGGCGCACACTGAAGCTTTCTTT
-	TRBJ2-5	TRBV7-3	many	CASSRGGGGKETQYF	TGTGCCAGCAGCCGGGGTGGAGGGGGGAAAGAGACCCAGTACTTC
TRBD2	TRBJ2-3	TRBV20-1	many	CSARETSGGLTDTQYF	TGCAGTGCTAGAGAAACTAGCGGGGGACTCACAGATACGCAGTATTTT
TRBD2	TRBJ2-7	TRBV20-1	many	CSARRASGRVEQYF	TGCAGTGCTAGAAGGGCTAGCGGGAGGGTCGAGCAGTACTTC
-	TRBJ1-2	TRBV12-3/TRBV12-4	-	CASSARGGANYGYTF	TGTGCCAGCAGTGCCCGGGGGGGAGCTAACTATGGCTACACCTTC
TRBD2	TRBJ2-7	TRBV5-4	few	CASSTGTSVSYEQYF	TGTGCCAGCAGCACCGGGACTAGCGTCTCCTACGAGCAGTACTTC
TRBD1	TRBJ2-7	TRBV13	many	CASSRGQGAYEQYF	TGTGCCAGCAGTCGGGGACAGGGAGCCTACGAGCAGTACTTC
-	TRBJ2-5	TRBV7-9	-	CASSLAGRGFETQYF	TGTGCCAGCAGCTTAGCGGGCAGGGGTTTTGAGACCCAGTACTTC
-	TRBJ1-2	TRBV6-1	many	CASSAGTYGYTF	TGTGCCAGCTCAGCAGGGACCTATGGCTACACCTTC
-	TRBJ1-1	TRBV25-1	few	CASRPPGGLGGNTEAFF	TGTGCCAGCAGACCCCCCGGGGGGCTCGGAGGAAACACTGAAGCTTTCTTT
TRBD1	TRBJ1-2	TRBV18	-	CASSPPGQGYYGYTF	TGTGCCAGCTCACCACCGGGACAGGGGTACTATGGCTACACCTTC
-	TRBJ1-1	TRBV28	-	CASRSASGEGTEAFF	TGTGCCAGCAGATCCGCGAGCGGGGAGGGCACTGAAGCTTTCTTT
-	TRBJ1-2	TRBV27	many	CASNDLGRGYGYTF	TGTGCCAGCAATGACCTTGGCCGGGGCTATGGCTACACCTTC